This TCR beta chain was obtained from a study of blood T cells in healthy people across ages. Study findings and constraints: Possibly confounding the expanded clonotype changes was the fact that donor CMV status was unknown. Calculation of diversity from one million T cells yielded estimates considered to be underestimates.

A sample-barcoded 5' primer and a J-beta primer mix were used in a second PCR of roughly 6 to 11 cycles. TCRdb fed the 5' RACE reads into MiXCR, producing one record per CDR3 protein. The sample lists roughly 680,000 distinct CDR3 sequences, more than 45% occurring once. Points on this clonotype: Its target is unknown.

The clonotype was recovered from a woman aged 80 or older in good health. The sequencing sample was made of blood.

As DNA, the CDR3 is TGTGCCAGCAGCTCCATCGGGAGTAGCGGGCCCACTAGCACAGATACGCAGTATTTT. This encodes CASSSIGSSGPTSTDTQYF. This chain joins TRBV7-2 and TRBJ2-3, with 7 bases identical to TRBD2. The junction had 16 bases not matched to a gene; V was cut back by 4 bases and J by 0 bases. Germline CDR1 and CDR2: SGHTA and FQGNSA. The length of the CDR3 is 19 residues.